The 21 T cell receptor beta chains below come from one sample, sequenced in a study of shared clonotypes between healthy human individuals. Generated by immunoSEQ multiplex PCR, the TCRdb table keeps only in-frame clones and is missing some. Of some 2,000,000 clones in the sample, approximately 96% were seen once. Material for sequencing was naive CD4+ T cells sorted from blood. Subset in this sample: CD45RA+ positively selected. Every receptor here comes from a man in his late teens or twenties in good health.

The chain carries TRBV10-3 and TRBJ2-6, with 10 bases lining up with TRBD1. The CDR3 is 18 residues long. Germline trimming cut 6 bases from V and 3 bases from J; bases unmatched to any gene: 11. CDR1 is ENHRY, CDR2 SYGVKD, per germline. CDR3 in amino acids: CAISQRQGAGSGANVLTF. CDR3 sequence (DNA): TGTGCCATCAGCCAAAGACAGGGGGCTGGTAGTGGGGCCAACGTCCTGACTTTC.

This rearrangement joins TRBV4-1 to TRBJ2-1; no reliable D call. V was cut by 0 bases and J by 3 bases, with 12 bases left in between. Germline CDR1 reads MGHRA; CDR2 reads YSYEKL. CDR3 length: 16 residues. CDR3 region: CASSQDKNPLYNEQFF. DNA of the CDR3: TGCGCCAGCAGCCAAGATAAGAATCCCCTCTACAATGAGCAGTTCTTC.

As to this clone: The identical CDR3 is also encoded by other nucleotide sequences in the sample. V usage is TRBV27 and J usage is TRBJ1-6; D call uncertain. This CDR3 has 14 residues. V lost 5 bases, J lost 1 base, and 6 bases lay in between. The germline gives CDR1 MNHEY, CDR2 SMNVEV (reference sequence). For the CDR3, the DNA is TGTGCCAGCAGTCAAGGGTCCTATAATTCACCCCTCCACTTT. Translated: CASSQGSYNSPLHF.

The chain links TRBV5-1 to TRBJ2-7; D unclear. The CDR3 covers 12 residues. Germline values: CDR1 SGHRS, CDR2 YFSETQ. Trimming cost V 4 bases and J 4 bases, with 9 bases left between them. CDR3 residues: CASSLGLYEQYF. In DNA form, the CDR3 reads TGCGCCAGCAGCCTGGGCCTGTACGAGCAGTACTTC.

Points on this clone: The same CDR3 also results from other DNA sequences found in this sample. The J gene is TRBJ1-3, the V gene TRBV11-2; no definite D call. Germline V gene sequence: CDR1 SGHAT, CDR2 FQNNGV. V was cut by 3 bases and J by 0 bases, with 6 bases left in between. The CDR3 loop spans 14 amino acids. The CDR3 nucleotides are TGTGCCAGCAGCTTGGGAAGCTCTGGAAACACCATATATTTT. Translating it yields CASSLGSSGNTIYF.

The V call is TRBV6-5, the J call TRBJ1-2; D not resolved. CDR1 is MNHEY, CDR2 SVGAGI, per germline. Trimming took off 6 bases at V and 4 bases at J, with 9 bases between the two ends. This CDR3 region has 12 residues. The DNA for the CDR3 is TGTGCCAGCAGGTTAGGGCCCTATGGCTACACCTTC. It encodes CASRLGPYGYTF.

V usage is TRBV6-1 and J usage is TRBJ2-5; 9 bases are a match to TRBD1. J gave up 4 bases and V 7 bases, and 7 bases lay outside the gene matches. CDR1 is MNHNS, CDR2 SASEGT, per germline. The CDR3 consists of 14 residues. CDR3 nucleotides: TGTGCCAGCACGAAGGGACAGGGTCGAGAGACCCAGTACTTC. This encodes CASTKGQGRETQYF.

To note about this clone: The sample carries other DNA sequences with the same CDR3. This chain links TRBV6-1 with TRBJ1-5, with no clear D. V gave up 4 bases and J gave up 2 bases, with 3 bases separating them. The CDR3 consists of 12 residues. The germline gives CDR1 MNHNS, CDR2 SASEGT. The CDR3 coding sequence is TGTGCCAGCAGTGTTGGCAATCAGCCCCAGCATTTT. Protein sequence: CASSVGNQPQHF.

The V and J genes are TRBV6-6 and TRBJ2-3; D uncertain. Germline lookup yields CDR1 MNHNY and CDR2 SVGAGI (reference sequence). The CDR3 contains 12 residues. Trimming took off 7 bases at V and 4 bases at J, with 9 bases between the two ends. In DNA, the CDR3 is TGTGCCAGCACACGCCAGGCAGATACGCAGTATTTT. Its protein is CASTRQADTQYF.

This rearrangement joins TRBV9 to TRBJ2-7, with 11 nucleotides matching TRBD2. Looked up from germline, CDR1 is SGDLS and CDR2 is YYNGEE. The CDR3 loop spans 18 amino acids. Germline trimming cut 0 bases from V and 5 bases from J; bases unmatched to any gene: 13. The CDR3 here is CASSVAPHLAGGLHEQYF. The CDR3 nucleotides are TGTGCCAGCAGCGTAGCCCCACACCTAGCGGGGGGTCTACACGAGCAGTACTTC.

The V and J genes are TRBV10-3 and TRBJ2-2; D may be TRBD1 or TRBD2 (6 bases each). The CDR3 sequence is 16 residues long. Between the trimmed V and J ends, which lost 0 bases and 4 bases, there was a span of 12 bases. Germline V gene sequence: CDR1 ENHRY, CDR2 SYGVKD. In nucleotides, the CDR3 is TGTGCCATCAGTGAGTCTGGGGGGCTAGTCACCGGGGAGCTGTTTTTT. Protein product: CAISESGGLVTGELFF.

The chain has TRBV7-2 and TRBJ2-5; D uncertain. The V and J ends lost 6 bases and 5 bases respectively, with 16 bases between them. The CDR3 contains 14 residues. CDR1 SGHTA and CDR2 FQGNSA come from the germline V gene. The CDR3 nucleotides read TGTGCCAGCAGTATAGGACGCTCCGGGGAGACCCAGTACTTC. Translated, it gives CASSIGRSGETQYF.

V gene TRBV2 combines with J gene TRBJ1-1; TRBD1 is a possible D gene (6 bases). The V gene's germline CDR1 is SNHLY and CDR2 FYNNEI. This CDR3 has 15 amino acids. V shed 6 bases and J shed 4 bases, with 18 bases lying between them. The chain's CDR3 is CASRQDRRSSTEAFF. DNA of the CDR3: TGTGCCAGCAGACAAGACAGGCGGTCGAGCACTGAAGCTTTCTTT. The complete variable domain, with remaining parts taken from reference TRBV2 and TRBJ1-1, reads EPEVTQTPSHQVTQMGQEVILRCVPISNHLYFYWYRQILGQKVEFLVSFYNNEISEKSEIFDDQFSVERPDGSNFTLKIRSTKLEDSAMYFCASRQDRRSSTEAFFGQGTRLTVV.

V usage is TRBV15 and J usage is TRBJ2-7; the D gene is possibly TRBD2 (6 bases). The ends were cut back, 0 bases at V and 3 bases at J, with 9 bases in the middle. The CDR3 is made up of 14 amino acids. Germline V gives CDR1 LNHNV, CDR2 YYDKDF (reference sequence). The CDR3 region is CATSREGLVYEQYF. CDR3 nucleotide sequence: TGTGCCACCAGCAGAGAGGGACTCGTCTACGAGCAGTACTTC.

V usage is TRBV9 and J usage is TRBJ1-2; D is unclear. Germline V gene data show CDR1 as SGDLS and CDR2 as YYNGEE. CDR3 length: 11 residues. V was trimmed by 6 bases and J by 6 bases, leaving 9 bases between them. CDR3 in amino acids: CASKGIHGYTF. The CDR3 DNA sequence: TGTGCCAGCAAAGGGATCCATGGCTACACCTTC.

The V call is TRBV30, the J call TRBJ1-2; a possible D gene is TRBD1 (6 bases). The CDR3 has 13 residues. The germline V gene encodes CDR1 GTSNPN and CDR2 SVGIG (reference sequence). V was trimmed by 5 bases and J by 6 bases, leaving 16 bases between them. The CDR3 coding sequence is TGTGCCTGGGGGAGTTTGGGGGCCCATGGCTACACCTTC. Protein product: CAWGSLGAHGYTF.

The chain has TRBV25-1 and TRBJ2-1; tentatively, D is TRBD2 (6 bases). This CDR3 is 13 amino acids long. With 4 bases removed from V and 12 bases from J, the gap between germline ends came to 16 bases. In germline, CDR1 is MGHDK, CDR2 SYGVNS. The CDR3 coding sequence is TGTGCCAGCAGTGCCCGGGACTCCTCGCGGCAGTTCTTC. Its translation is CASSARDSSRQFF.

This clone came up once. CDR3 sequence reads: CASSYGGLPDGSPLHF. Here the CDR3 DNA reads TGTGCCAGCAGTTACGGGGGCCTGCCAGACGGTTCACCCCTCCACTTT. This rearrangement joins TRBV6-6 to TRBJ1-6; a possible D gene is TRBD1 (6 bases). This CDR3 has 16 residues. Germline lookup yields CDR1 MNHNY and CDR2 SVGAGI (reference sequence). V was shortened by 2 bases and J by 9 bases, with 17 bases between the two germline ends.

The gene calls are TRBV28 and TRBJ1-2, with 7 positions matching TRBD1. J gave up 6 bases and V 2 bases, and 6 bases lay outside the gene matches. Germline V gene lookup returns CDR1 MDHEN and CDR2 SYDVKM. There are 14 residues in the CDR3. The CDR3 reads CASSLIRQGHGYTF. DNA of the CDR3: TGTGCCAGCAGTTTAATTCGACAGGGTCATGGCTACACCTTC.

The rearrangement uses TRBV6-6 and TRBJ1-1; D is unclear. Germline CDR1 MNHNY, CDR2 SVGAGI (reference sequence). The CDR3 has 11 amino acids. V was pared by 6 bases and J by 7 bases, with 9 bases between. In nucleotides, the CDR3 is TGTGCCAGCAGGAGGGCCAGTGAAGCTTTCTTT. Amino acids: CASRRASEAFF.

In DNA, the CDR3 is TGTGCCAGCAGTGAGTGGAGGTTGGCCGGGGAGCTGTTTTTT. This gives the protein CASSEWRLAGELFF. The chain couples TRBV6-1 to TRBJ2-2; D might be TRBD2 (5 bases). Germline loops: CDR1 MNHNS, CDR2 SASEGT. The V end lost 3 bases, the J end lost 6 bases, and 11 bases lay between the germline ends. The CDR3 sequence is 14 residues long.